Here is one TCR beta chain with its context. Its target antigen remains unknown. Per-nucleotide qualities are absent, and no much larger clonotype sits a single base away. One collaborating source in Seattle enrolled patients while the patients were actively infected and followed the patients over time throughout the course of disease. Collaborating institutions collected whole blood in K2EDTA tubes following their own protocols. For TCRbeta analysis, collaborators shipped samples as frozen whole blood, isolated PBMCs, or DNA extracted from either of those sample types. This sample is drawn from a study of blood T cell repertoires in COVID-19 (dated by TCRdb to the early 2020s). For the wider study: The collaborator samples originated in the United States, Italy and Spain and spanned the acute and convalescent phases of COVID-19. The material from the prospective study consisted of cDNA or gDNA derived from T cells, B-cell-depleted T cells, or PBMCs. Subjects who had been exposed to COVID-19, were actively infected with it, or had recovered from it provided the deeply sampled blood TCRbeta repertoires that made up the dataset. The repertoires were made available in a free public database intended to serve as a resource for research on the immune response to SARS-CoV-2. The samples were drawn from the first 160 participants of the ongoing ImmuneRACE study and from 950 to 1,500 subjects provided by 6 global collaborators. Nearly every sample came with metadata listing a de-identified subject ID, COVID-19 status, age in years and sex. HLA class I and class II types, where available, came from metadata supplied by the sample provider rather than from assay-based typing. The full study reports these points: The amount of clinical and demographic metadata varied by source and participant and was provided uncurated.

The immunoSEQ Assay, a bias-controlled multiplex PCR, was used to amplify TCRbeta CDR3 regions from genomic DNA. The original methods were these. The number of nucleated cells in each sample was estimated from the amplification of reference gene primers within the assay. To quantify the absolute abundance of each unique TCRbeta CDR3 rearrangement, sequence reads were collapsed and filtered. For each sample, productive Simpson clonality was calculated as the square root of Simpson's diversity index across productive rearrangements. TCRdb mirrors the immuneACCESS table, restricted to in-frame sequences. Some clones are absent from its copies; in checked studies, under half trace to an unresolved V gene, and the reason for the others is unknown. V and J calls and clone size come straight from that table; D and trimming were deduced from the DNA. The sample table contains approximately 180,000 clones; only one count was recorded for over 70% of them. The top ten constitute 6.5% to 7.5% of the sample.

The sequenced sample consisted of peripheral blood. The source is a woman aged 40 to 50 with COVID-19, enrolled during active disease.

The CDR3: CASSILGGGASDTQYF. Here is the DNA: TGTGCCAGTAGTATTCTCGGCGGGGGGGCCTCAGATACGCAGTATTTT. The rearranged segments are TRBV19 and TRBJ2-3, with 9 junctional bases fitting TRBD2. Germline trimming: 3 bases from V, 4 bases from J; junction bases outside gene matches: 8. The germline V gene encodes CDR1 LNHDA and CDR2 SQIVND (reference sequence). The CDR3 covers 16 residues, taking in both the cysteine and the phenylalanine. Only CDR3 DNA is held: 48 bases, read in frame from base 1.